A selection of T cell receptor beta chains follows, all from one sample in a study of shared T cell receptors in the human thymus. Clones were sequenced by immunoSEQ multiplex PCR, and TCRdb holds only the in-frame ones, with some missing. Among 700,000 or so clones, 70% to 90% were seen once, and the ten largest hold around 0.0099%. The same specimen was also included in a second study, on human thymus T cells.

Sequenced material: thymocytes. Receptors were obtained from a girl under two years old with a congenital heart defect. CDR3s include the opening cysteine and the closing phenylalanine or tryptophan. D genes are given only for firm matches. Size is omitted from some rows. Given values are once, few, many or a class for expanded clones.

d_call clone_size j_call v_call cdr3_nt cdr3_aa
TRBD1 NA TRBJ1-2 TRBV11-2 TGTGCCAGCAGCTACCCGGGACAGGGGACTAACTATGGCTACACCTTC CASSYPGQGTNYGYTF
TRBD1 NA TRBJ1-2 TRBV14 TGTGCCAGCAGCCAAGCCCCTCGCTTAGGACAGGGTAAAGTCCTTGGCTACACCTTC CASSQAPRLGQGKVLGYTF
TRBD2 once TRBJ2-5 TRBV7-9 TGTGCCAGCAGCTTCTCTAGCGGGGTGCCACCATTCCAGGAGACCCAGTACTTC CASSFSSGVPPFQETQYF
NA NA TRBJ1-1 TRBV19 TGTGCCAGTAGTTTCCAGGACAGACTTGAAGCTTTCTTT CASSFQDRLEAFF
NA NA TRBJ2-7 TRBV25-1 TGTGCCAGCAGTGACGGGACTGGCTCCTACGAGCAGTACTTC CASSDGTGSYEQYF
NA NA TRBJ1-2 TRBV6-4 TGTGCCAGCAGTGACTCGAAAGTATCCAGGAAGGGCTACACCTTC CASSDSKVSRKGYTF
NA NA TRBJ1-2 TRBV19 TGTGCCACCTCGGGGGGTGGCTACACCTTC CATSGGGYTF
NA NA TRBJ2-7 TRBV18 TGTGCCAGCTCACCGGACACAACCTGGGCGTACGAGCAGTACTTC CASSPDTTWAYEQYF
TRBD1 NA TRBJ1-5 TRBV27 TGTGCCAGCAGCCGGGACAGATGGGGGAATCAGCCCCAGCATTTT CASSRDRWGNQPQHF
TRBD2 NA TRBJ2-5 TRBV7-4 TGTGCCAGCAGCCGAGTAGGCCATAGCGGGGGGATCCAAGAGACCCAGTACTTC CASSRVGHSGGIQETQYF
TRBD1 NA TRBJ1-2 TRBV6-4 TGTGCCAGCAGTATGACAGGGGATGTCAATGGCTACACCTTC CASSMTGDVNGYTF
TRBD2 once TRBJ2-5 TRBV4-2 TGTGCCAGCAGCCAAGATAGGTCTAGCGGGGTGAAAGAGACCCAGTACTTC CASSQDRSSGVKETQYF
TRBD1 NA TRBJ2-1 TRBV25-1 TGTGCCAGCAGTGGGGGTCGGGACAGCCGTTACAATGAGCAGTTCTTC CASSGGRDSRYNEQFF